This note documents a single T cell receptor beta chain sequence. Trimming removed 0 bases at V and 2 bases at J, with 11 bases between. The CDR3 is 17 residues long. Germline-derived CDR1 and CDR2 are LNHNV and YYDKDF (reference sequence). This specimen comes from a study of blood T cell repertoires in COVID-19. Sequencing was performed with immunoSEQ multiplex PCR; in TCRdb, only in-frame clones are kept and a portion is missing. The data contain about 440,000 clones, 90% of them seen just once; the ten biggest clones take up roughly 0.66%. The V call is TRBV15, the J call TRBJ2-6; D is possibly TRBD2 (6 bases). Sequencing was performed on PBMCs or T cells enriched from blood (not recorded which). The TCR was taken from a man aged 18 to 30 who had recovered from COVID-19. The CDR3 bases are TGTGCCACCAGCAGAGATAAAGGAGGGGCTGGGGCCAACGTCCTGACTTTC. As protein: CATSRDKGGAGANVLTF.